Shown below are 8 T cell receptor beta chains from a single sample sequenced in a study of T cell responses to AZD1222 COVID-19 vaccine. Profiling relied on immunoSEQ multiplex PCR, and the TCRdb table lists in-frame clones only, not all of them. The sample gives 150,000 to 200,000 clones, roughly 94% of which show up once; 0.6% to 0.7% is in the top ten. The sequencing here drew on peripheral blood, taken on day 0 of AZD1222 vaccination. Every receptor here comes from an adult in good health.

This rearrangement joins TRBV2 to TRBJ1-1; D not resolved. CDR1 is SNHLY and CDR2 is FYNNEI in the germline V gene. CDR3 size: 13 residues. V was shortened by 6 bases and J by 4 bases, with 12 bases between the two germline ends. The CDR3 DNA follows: TGTGCCAGCAGGGTCGGTACGAGCACTGAAGCTTTCTTT. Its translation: CASRVGTSTEAFF.

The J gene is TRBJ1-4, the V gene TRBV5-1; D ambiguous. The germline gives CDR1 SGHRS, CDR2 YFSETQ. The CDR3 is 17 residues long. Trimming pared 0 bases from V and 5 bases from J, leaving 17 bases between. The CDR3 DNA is TGCGCCAGCAGCTTGGAGCCGGGCAGACAAGGAAATGAAAAACTGTTTTTT. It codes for CASSLEPGRQGNEKLFF.

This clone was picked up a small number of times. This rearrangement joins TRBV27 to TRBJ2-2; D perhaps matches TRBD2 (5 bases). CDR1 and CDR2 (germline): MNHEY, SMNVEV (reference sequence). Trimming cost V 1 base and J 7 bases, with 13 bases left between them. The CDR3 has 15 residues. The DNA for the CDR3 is TGTGCCAGCAGTTTATACGGGATCCCAAACGGGGAGCTGTTTTTT. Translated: CASSLYGIPNGELFF.

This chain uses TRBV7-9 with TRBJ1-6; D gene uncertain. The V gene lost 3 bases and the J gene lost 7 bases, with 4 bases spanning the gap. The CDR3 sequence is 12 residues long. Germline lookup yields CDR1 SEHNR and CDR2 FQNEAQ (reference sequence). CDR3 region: CASSFPNSPLHF. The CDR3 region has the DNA TGTGCCAGCAGCTTTCCCAATTCACCCCTCCACTTT.

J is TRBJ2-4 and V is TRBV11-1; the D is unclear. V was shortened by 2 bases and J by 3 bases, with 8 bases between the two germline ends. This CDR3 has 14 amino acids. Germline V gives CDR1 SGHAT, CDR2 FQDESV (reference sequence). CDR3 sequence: CASSLSVGKNIQYF. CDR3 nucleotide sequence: TGTGCCAGCAGCTTATCCGTTGGCAAAAACATTCAGTACTTC.

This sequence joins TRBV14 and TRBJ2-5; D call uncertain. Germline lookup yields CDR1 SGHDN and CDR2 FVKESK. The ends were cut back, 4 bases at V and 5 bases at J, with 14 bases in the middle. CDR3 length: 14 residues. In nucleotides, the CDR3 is TGTGCCAGCAGCCCGATCTCCGTGCTGGAGACCCAGTACTTC. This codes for CASSPISVLETQYF.

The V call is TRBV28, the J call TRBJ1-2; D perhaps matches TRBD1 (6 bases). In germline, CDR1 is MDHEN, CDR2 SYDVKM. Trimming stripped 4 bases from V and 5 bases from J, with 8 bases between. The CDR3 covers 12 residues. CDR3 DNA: TGTGCCAGCAGTTCAAGGGGGTATGGCTACACCTTC. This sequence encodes CASSSRGYGYTF.

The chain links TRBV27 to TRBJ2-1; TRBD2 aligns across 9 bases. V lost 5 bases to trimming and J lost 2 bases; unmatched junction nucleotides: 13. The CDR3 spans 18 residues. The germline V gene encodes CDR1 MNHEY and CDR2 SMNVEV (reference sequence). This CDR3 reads CASSHIPRASGAYNEQFF. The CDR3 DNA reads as TGTGCCAGCAGTCACATCCCTAGGGCTAGCGGGGCCTACAATGAGCAGTTCTTC.